This T cell receptor beta chain originates from a study of T cells in tuberculosis. The assay was immunoSEQ multiplex PCR, and TCRdb's table has in-frame clones only and misses some. The data hold tens of thousands of clones, with approximately 85% observed a single time. With 10 bases clipped from V and 5 bases from J, the junction kept 11 bases outside the gene matches. The CDR3 spans 15 residues. Per germline, CDR1 SGHAT and CDR2 FQNNGV. This sample's time point: new active TB diagnosis, blood taken before or within 7 days of starting treatment. This sequence originates from an adult with tuberculosis. This chain links TRBV11-2 with TRBJ2-1; TRBD1 matches at 10 bases. Sequencing used PBMCs, obtained at tuberculosis diagnosis. The CDR3 reads CANTIRQGANNEQFF. The CDR3 DNA sequence: TGTGCCAACACAATAAGACAGGGGGCGAACAATGAGCAGTTCTTC.